Listed below are T cell receptor beta chains from one sample, sequenced in a study of response to subunit inactivated influenza vaccine. TCRdb reprocessed the RT-PCR reads with MiXCR, giving one entry per CDR3 protein. This table holds about 300,000 distinct CDR3 sequences, 20% to 25% found once. The sample here was PBMCs from blood, taken about 19 months after vaccination. The origin of the receptors is a man between 50 and 69 years old who received an inactivated influenza vaccine. CDR3s include the opening cysteine and the closing phenylalanine or tryptophan. D genes are given only for firm matches. The size field is filled for only some rows; it gives once, few, many or a size class.

>15|TRBD2|.|TRBJ2-2|TRBV7-3
TGTGCCAGCGCACGCGGGGGGCGCGGCACCGGGGAGCTGTTTTTT
CASARGGRGTGELFF
>12|.|few|TRBJ2-3|TRBV29-1
TGCAGCGTTGTCCCTAGCACAGATACGCAGTATTTT
CSVVPSTDTQYF
>13|.|many|TRBJ1-1|TRBV19
TGTGCCAGTAGCAGTACCTGGAACACTGAAGCTTTCTTT
CASSSTWNTEAFF
>13|TRBD1|few|TRBJ1-5|TRBV6-2/TRBV6-3
TGTGCCAGCACCGACAGGGAGGAACAGCCCCAGCATTTT
CASTDREEQPQHF
>14|TRBD1|few|TRBJ2-5|TRBV29-1
TGCAGCGTTTTTTCGACAGGGCGTCAAGAGACCCAGTACTTC
CSVFSTGRQETQYF
>14|TRBD1|once|TRBJ1-2|TRBV6-1
TGTGCCAGCAGTATAGTAACAGGGGACTATGGCTACACCTTC
CASSIVTGDYGYTF
>14|.|.|TRBJ2-1|TRBV3-1
TGTGCCAGCAGCCAAGACCTCTACTACAATGAGCAGTTCTTC
CASSQDLYYNEQFF
>16|TRBD2|few|TRBJ2-7|TRBV18
TGTGCCAGCTCACCGGGACTAGCGGGAGGGCCGAACGAGCAGTACTTC
CASSPGLAGGPNEQYF
>14|.|few|TRBJ1-1|TRBV28
TGTGCCAGCAGTGTACAGTTCCCAAGCACTGAAGCTTTCTTT
CASSVQFPSTEAFF
>13|TRBD2|many|TRBJ2-1|TRBV7-9
TGTGCCAGCTCTTTCTCAGCGGGAGACACTGAGTTCTTC
CASSFSAGDTEFF
>11|.|.|TRBJ2-4|TRBV20-1
TGCAGTGCCAGGGACAAAAACATTCAGTACTTC
CSARDKNIQYF
>17|.|once|TRBJ1-6|TRBV19
TGTGCCAGTAGTTTCGGGGACCGGAGCTCCTATAATTCACCCCTCCACTTT
CASSFGDRSSYNSPLHF
>14|.|.|TRBJ2-1|TRBV24-1
TGTGCCACCAGTGATGAAGGTTGGTACAATGAGCAGTTCTTC
CATSDEGWYNEQFF
>16|.|.|TRBJ2-7|TRBV5-1
TGCGCCAGCAGCTTGGGACAGACTAGAGTTTCCTACGAGCAGTACTTC
CASSLGQTRVSYEQYF
>15|TRBD1|few|TRBJ1-1|TRBV27
TGTGCCAGCAGTCCAGACAGGGTTTGGGGCACTGAAGCTTTCTTT
CASSPDRVWGTEAFF
>15|.|few|TRBJ2-1|TRBV14
TGTGCCAGCAGCCGCCTTAGAAGGCCCTCAGATGAGCAGTTCTTC
CASSRLRRPSDEQFF
>14|.|many|TRBJ2-7|TRBV7-6
TGTGCCAGCAGCGTGAGACTAGATCACGATGAGCAGTACTTC
CASSVRLDHDEQYF
>15|TRBD2|few|TRBJ2-7|TRBV7-2
TGTGCCAGCAGCTTGTATCTAGCGGCCTCCTCCGAGCAGTACTTC
CASSLYLAASSEQYF
>11|.|many|TRBJ1-5|TRBV28
TGTGCCAGCAGAAGCAATCAGCCCCAGCATTTT
CASRSNQPQHF
>15|.|few|TRBJ1-2|TRBV12-3/TRBV12-4
TGTGCCAGCAGTTTAGTTCATCAGGGTGGCTATGGCTACACCTTC
CASSLVHQGGYGYTF
>15|.|.|TRBJ1-1|TRBV28
TGTGCCAGCAGTTCAGCCTCAGGTATTAGGGGCGAAGCTTTCTTT
CASSSASGIRGEAFF
>14|.|few|TRBJ1-1|TRBV7-2
TGTGCCAGCAGCTTTTCACCCCCAGGCACTGAAGCTTTCTTT
CASSFSPPGTEAFF